This T cell receptor beta chain was documented in a study of T cells in Graves' hyperthyroidism and ophthalmopathy. Ophthalmopathy cases scored 3 or more on the Clinical Activity Score and 4 or more on NOSPECS grade, with duration below 3 months. The diagnostic basis comprised clinical symptoms, serum thyroxine and TRAb, thyroid ultrasound and orbital computed tomography. The CDR3 is made up of 14 amino acids. Trimming at V came to 6 bases and at J to 5 bases, leaving 7 bases not matched to a gene. CDR1 is ENHRY, CDR2 SYGVKD, per germline. RNA transcripts served as the template for amplifying TCR beta CDR3 regions. A set of HTBI primers served as the primers for a first-round RT-PCR of the TCR CDR3. TCRdb re-analysed the multiplex PCR reads in MiXCR, keeping a single row per CDR3 protein. The sample contains more than 300,000 distinct CDR3 sequences, approximately 15% of which appear only once. This clonotype was counted ten times or more.

V usage is TRBV10-3 and J usage is TRBJ1-1, with TRBD1 identical over 9 bases. The specimen was blood. This TCR was recovered from a woman aged 25 to 39 with Graves' ophthalmopathy. In nucleotides, the CDR3 is TGTGCCATCAGCCCGGGACAGGGTTGGACTGAAGCTTTCTTT. Translation gives CAISPGQGWTEAFF.